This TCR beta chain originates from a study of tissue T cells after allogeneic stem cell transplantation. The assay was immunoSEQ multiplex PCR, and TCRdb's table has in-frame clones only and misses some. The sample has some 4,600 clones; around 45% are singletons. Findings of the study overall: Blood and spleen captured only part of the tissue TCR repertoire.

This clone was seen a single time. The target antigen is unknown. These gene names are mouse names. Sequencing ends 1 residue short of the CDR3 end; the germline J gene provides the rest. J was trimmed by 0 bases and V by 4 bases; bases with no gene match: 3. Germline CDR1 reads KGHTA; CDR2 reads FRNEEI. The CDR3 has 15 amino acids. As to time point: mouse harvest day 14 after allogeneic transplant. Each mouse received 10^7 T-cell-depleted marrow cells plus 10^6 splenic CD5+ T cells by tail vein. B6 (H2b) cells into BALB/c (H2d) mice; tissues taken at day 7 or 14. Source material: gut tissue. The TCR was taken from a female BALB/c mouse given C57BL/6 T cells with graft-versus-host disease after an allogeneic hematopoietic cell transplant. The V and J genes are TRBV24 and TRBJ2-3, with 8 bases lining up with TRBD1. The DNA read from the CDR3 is TGTGCCAGCAGTCGTGGGGACAGGAGTGCAGAAACGCTGTAT. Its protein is CASSRGDRSAETLY. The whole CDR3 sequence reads CASSRGDRSAETLYF.